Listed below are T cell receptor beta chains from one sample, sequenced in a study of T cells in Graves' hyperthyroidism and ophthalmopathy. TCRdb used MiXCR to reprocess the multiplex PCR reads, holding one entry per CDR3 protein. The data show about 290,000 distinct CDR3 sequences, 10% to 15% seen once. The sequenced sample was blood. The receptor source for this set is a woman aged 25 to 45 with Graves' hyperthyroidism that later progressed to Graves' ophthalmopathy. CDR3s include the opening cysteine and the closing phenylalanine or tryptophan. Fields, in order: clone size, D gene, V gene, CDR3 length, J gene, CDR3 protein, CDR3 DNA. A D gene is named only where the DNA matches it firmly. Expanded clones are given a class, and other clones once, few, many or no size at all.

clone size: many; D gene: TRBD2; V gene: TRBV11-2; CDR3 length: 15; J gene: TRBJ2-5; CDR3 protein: CASSGTSGHQETQYF; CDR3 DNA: TGTGCCAGCAGCGGGACTAGCGGGCACCAAGAGACCCAGTACTTC
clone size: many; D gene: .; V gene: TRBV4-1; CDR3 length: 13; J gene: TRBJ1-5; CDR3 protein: CASSQDPNQPQHF; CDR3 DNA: TGCGCCAGCAGCCAAGATCCCAATCAGCCCCAGCATTTT
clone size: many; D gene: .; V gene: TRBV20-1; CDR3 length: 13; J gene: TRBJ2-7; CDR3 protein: CSARTTPSYEQYF; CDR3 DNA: TGCAGTGCTAGAACCACGCCCTCCTACGAGCAGTACTTC
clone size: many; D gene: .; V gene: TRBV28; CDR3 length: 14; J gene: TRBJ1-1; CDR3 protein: CASMQGGKGPEAFF; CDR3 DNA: TGTGCCAGCATGCAGGGAGGAAAAGGCCCTGAAGCTTTCTTT
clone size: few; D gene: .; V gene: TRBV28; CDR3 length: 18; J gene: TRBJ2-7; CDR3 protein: CASSLEGFLAKTSYEQYF; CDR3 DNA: TGTGCCAGCAGTTTAGAAGGGTTCCTAGCGAAAACCTCCTACGAGCAGTACTTC
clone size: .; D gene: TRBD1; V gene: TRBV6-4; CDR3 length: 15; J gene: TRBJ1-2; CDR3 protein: CASSPGQGPLYGYTF; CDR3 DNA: TGTGCCAGCAGCCCCGGACAGGGGCCTCTCTATGGCTACACCTTC
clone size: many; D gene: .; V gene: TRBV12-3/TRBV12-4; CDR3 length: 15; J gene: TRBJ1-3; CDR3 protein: CASSVPTGSGNTIYF; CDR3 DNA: TGTGCCAGCAGTGTACCGACAGGCTCTGGAAACACCATATATTTT
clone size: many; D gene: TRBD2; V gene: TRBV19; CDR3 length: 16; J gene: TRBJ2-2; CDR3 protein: CASSRGSSGLTGELFF; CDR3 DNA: TGTGCCAGTAGTCGCGGGTCTAGCGGCCTCACCGGGGAGCTGTTTTTT
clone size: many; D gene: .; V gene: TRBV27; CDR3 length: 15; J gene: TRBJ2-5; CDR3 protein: CASSTLRNAEKTQYF; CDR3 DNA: TGTGCCAGCAGTACGCTGCGGAATGCGGAGAAGACCCAGTACTTC
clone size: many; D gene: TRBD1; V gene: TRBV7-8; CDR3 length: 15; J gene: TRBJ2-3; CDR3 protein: CASITSTGEWDTQYF; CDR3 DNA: TGTGCCAGCATCACCTCGACAGGGGAGTGGGATACGCAGTATTTT
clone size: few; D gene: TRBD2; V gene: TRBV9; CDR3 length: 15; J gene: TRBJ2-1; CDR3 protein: CASGKRESGYNEQFF; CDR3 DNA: TGTGCCAGCGGGAAGCGGGAGTCAGGGTACAATGAGCAGTTCTTC
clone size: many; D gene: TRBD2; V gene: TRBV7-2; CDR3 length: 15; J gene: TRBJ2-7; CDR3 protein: CASTLFGSGTYEQYF; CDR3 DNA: TGTGCCAGCACCCTCTTCGGCAGCGGGACCTACGAGCAGTACTTC
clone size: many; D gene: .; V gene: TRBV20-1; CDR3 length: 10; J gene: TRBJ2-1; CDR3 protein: CSAGGLEQFF; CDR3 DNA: TGCAGTGCAGGGGGTCTCGAGCAGTTCTTC
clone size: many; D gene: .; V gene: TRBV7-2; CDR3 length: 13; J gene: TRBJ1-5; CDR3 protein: CASRPNSNQPQHF; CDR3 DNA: TGTGCCAGCAGACCTAATAGCAATCAGCCCCAGCATTTT
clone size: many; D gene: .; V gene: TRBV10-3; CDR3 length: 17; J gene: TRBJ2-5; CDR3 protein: CAISLLGGRGYGETQYF; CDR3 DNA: TGTGCCATCAGCTTACTAGGAGGACGAGGGTACGGCGAGACCCAGTACTTC
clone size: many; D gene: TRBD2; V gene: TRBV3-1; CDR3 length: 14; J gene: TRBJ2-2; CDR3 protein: CASRREVNTGELFF; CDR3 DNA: TGTGCCAGCAGGCGGGAGGTGAACACCGGGGAGCTGTTTTTT
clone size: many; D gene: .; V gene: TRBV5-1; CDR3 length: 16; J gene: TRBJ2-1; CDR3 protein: CASSLGGPISYNEQFF; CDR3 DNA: TGCGCCAGCAGCTTGGGTGGACCCATCTCCTACAATGAGCAGTTCTTC
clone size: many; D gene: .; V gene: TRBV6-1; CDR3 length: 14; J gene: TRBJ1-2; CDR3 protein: CASSPLRGNYGYTF; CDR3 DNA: TGTGCCAGCAGCCCTCTCAGGGGTAACTATGGCTACACCTTC
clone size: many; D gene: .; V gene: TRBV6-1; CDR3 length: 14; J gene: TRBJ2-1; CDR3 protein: CASSSSWESDEQFF; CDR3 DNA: TGTGCCAGCAGTTCCTCGTGGGAGTCCGATGAGCAGTTCTTC
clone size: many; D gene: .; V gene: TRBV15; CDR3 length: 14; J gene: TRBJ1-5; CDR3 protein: CATNKDGLNQPQHF; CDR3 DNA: TGTGCCACCAATAAGGACGGGCTCAATCAGCCCCAGCATTTT
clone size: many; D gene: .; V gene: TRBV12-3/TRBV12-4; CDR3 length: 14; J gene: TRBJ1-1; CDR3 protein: CASSLESRGTEAFF; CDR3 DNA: TGTGCCAGCAGTTTAGAGTCAAGGGGCACTGAAGCTTTCTTT
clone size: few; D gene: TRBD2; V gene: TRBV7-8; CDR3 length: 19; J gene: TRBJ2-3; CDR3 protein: CASSLIGTSGGPAGDTQYF; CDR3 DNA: TGTGCCAGCAGCTTAATAGGGACTAGCGGGGGTCCGGCGGGGGATACGCAGTATTTT
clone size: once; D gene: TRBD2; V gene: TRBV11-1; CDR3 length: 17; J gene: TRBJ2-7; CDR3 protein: CASSLTSGRASSYEQYF; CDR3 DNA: TGTGCCAGCAGCTTAACTAGCGGGAGGGCGAGCTCCTACGAGCAGTACTTC
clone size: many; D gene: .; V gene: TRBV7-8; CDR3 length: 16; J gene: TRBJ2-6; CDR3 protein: CASRPTGSGGANVLTF; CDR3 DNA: TGTGCCAGCAGGCCAACCGGGAGCGGTGGGGCCAACGTCCTGACTTTC
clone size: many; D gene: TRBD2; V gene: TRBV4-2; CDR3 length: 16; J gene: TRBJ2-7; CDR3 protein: CASSQEGPGLDYEQYF; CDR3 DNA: TGTGCCAGCAGCCAAGAAGGGCCGGGACTAGACTACGAGCAGTACTTC
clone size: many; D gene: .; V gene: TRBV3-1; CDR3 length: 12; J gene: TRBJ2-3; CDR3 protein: CASRRVGDTQYF; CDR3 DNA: TGTGCCAGCAGACGCGTAGGAGATACGCAGTATTTT
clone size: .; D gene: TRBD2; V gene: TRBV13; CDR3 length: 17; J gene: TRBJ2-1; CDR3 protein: CASSYQGSSGIYNEQFF; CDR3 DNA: TGTGCCAGCAGTTACCAGGGGAGTAGCGGGATTTACAATGAGCAGTTCTTC
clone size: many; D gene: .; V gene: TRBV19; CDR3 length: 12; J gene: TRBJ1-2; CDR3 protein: CASMGQANGYTF; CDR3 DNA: TGTGCCAGTATGGGGCAGGCTAATGGCTACACCTTC
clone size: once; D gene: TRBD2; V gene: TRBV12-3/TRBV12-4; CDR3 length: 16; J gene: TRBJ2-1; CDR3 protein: CASSDLAGVFYNEQFF; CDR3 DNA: TGTGCCAGCAGCGATCTAGCGGGGGTATTTTACAATGAGCAGTTCTTC
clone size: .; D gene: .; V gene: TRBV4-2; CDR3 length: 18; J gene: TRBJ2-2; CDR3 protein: CASSQEGEMAGSAGELFF; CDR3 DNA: TGTGCCAGCAGCCAAGAGGGGGAGATGGCGGGTTCGGCCGGGGAGCTGTTTTTT
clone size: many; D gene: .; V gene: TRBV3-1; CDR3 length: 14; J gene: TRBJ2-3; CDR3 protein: CASSPNRGTDTQYF; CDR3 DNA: TGTGCCAGCAGCCCCAACCGGGGCACAGATACGCAGTATTTT
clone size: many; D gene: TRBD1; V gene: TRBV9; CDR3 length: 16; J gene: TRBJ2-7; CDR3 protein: CASSVAGQGAVGEQYF; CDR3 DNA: TGTGCCAGCAGCGTCGCCGGACAGGGGGCGGTGGGGGAGCAGTACTTC